What follows is one T cell receptor beta chain and its context. Its antigen remains undetermined. Qualities for individual bases were not recorded, and no much larger clone is one base off. The data belong to a study of blood T cell repertoires in COVID-19 (dated by TCRdb to 2020 to 2021). About the study as a whole: The collaborator samples originated in the United States, Italy and Spain and spanned the acute and convalescent phases of COVID-19. The sample metadata nearly always contained a de-identified subject ID, COVID-19 status, age in years and sex. A freely available public database, intended as a resource for researchers studying the immune response to SARS-CoV-2, is where the repertoires were released. Deeply sampled blood TCRbeta repertoires from subjects exposed to, actively infected with, or recovered from COVID-19 were included in the dataset. The material from the prospective study consisted of cDNA or gDNA derived from T cells, B-cell-depleted T cells, or PBMCs. HLA class I and class II types, where available, came from metadata supplied by the sample provider rather than from assay-based typing. Samples came from the ongoing ImmuneRACE study (first 160 participants) plus 1,254 subjects from 6 global collaborators.

Participants in the prospective study were aged roughly 18 to 100 years, lived in about two dozen United States geographic areas, and enrolled through a virtual design. To assign participants to cohorts, the prospective study relied on clinical history that participants themselves reported in a screening survey and a study questionnaire. ImmuneRACE Cohort 3 recovered participants were defined by two consecutive negative NP/OP PCR tests, healthcare professional clearance, or symptom resolution. Mobile phlebotomists in the prospective study collected whole blood, serum and a nasopharyngeal or oropharyngeal swab from every participant. Prospective study participants could optionally give additional blood draws and questionnaires over an approximately two-month period. Before DNA extraction, prospective study blood samples were shipped either frozen or at room temperature. The immunoSEQ Assay, a bias-controlled multiplex PCR, was used to amplify TCRbeta CDR3 regions from genomic DNA. Regarding the original processing steps: Within the assay, amplification of reference gene primers was used to estimate how many nucleated cells each sample contained. To quantify the absolute abundance of each unique TCRbeta CDR3 rearrangement, sequence reads were collapsed and filtered. For each sample, productive Simpson clonality was calculated as the square root of Simpson's diversity index over productive rearrangements. The clones in this table, taken by TCRdb from immuneACCESS, are in-frame only. Not every clone is retained; where verified, under half of the shortfall comes from an unresolved V gene, and the cause of the rest is unknown. That table supplies the V and J calls and clone size; D and trimming were determined from the DNA. In all, the sample holds a few hundred thousand clones, and about nine tenths of those were seen once. The ten largest make up roughly 1.7% of the sample.

Study-level results and caveats: The amount of clinical and demographic metadata varied by source and participant and was provided uncurated.

V is cut back by 2 bases and J by 5 bases, with 7 bases in the junction unmatched. The CDR3, cysteine through phenylalanine, is 16 amino acids long. Only CDR3 DNA remains: 48 bases, in frame from the first base. In the germline V gene, CDR1 corresponds to SGHTA and CDR2 to FQGNSA. The sample taken for sequencing was PBMCs or T cells enriched from blood (not recorded which). The chain was built from TRBV7-2 and TRBJ2-7, with 12 junctional bases fitting TRBD2. The sequence was collected from a man aged 35 to 55 who had recovered from COVID-19. The CDR3 in this case is CASSLNYLAGGNEQYF. The nucleotide sequence is given as TGTGCCAGCAGCTTAAACTATCTAGCGGGGGGGAACGAGCAGTACTTC.